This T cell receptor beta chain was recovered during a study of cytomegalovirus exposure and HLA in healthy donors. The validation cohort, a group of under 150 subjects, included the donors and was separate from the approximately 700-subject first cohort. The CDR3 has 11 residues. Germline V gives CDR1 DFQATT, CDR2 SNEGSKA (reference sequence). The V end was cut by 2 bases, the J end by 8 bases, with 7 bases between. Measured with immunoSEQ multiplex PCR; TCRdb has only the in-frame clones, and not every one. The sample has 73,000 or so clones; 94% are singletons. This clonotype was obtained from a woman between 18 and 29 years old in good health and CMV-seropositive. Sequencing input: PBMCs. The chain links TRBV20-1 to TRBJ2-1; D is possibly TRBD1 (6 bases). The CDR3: CSARTGHEQFF. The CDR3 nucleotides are TGCAGTGCTAGAACAGGGCATGAGCAGTTCTTC.